This entry concerns a single TCR beta chain. As yet, its antigen is unknown. V lost 4 bases to trimming and J lost 9 bases; unmatched junction nucleotides: 13. The CDR3 is 16 amino acids. Germline V gene lookup returns CDR1 SNHLY and CDR2 FYNNEI. The data are from a study of early T cells in non-severe SARS-CoV-2 infection. Looking at the study overall: Bulk RNA isolated from unsorted whole blood underwent sequencing; chains were not paired. Study results and caveats: Sequences matched to VDJdb favored anti-spike CD8 responses, while private and CD4 specificities were missed.

Unique molecular identifiers were added to individual cDNA molecules. One entry per CDR3 protein, called by TCRdb with MiXCR from the 5' RACE reads. The sample contains 81,000 or so distinct CDR3 sequences, roughly 12% of which appear only once. Input material: whole blood. The chain recombines TRBV2 with TRBJ2-5, with 11 bases lining up with TRBD2. The TCR was taken from an adult who was a healthcare worker with PCR-confirmed SARS-CoV-2 infection or an uninfected control (not recorded which). As DNA, the CDR3 is TGTGCCAGCAGTGCAGGACTAGCGGGCCGCTCGGGGGCCCAGTACTTC. It is translated as CASSAGLAGRSGAQYF.